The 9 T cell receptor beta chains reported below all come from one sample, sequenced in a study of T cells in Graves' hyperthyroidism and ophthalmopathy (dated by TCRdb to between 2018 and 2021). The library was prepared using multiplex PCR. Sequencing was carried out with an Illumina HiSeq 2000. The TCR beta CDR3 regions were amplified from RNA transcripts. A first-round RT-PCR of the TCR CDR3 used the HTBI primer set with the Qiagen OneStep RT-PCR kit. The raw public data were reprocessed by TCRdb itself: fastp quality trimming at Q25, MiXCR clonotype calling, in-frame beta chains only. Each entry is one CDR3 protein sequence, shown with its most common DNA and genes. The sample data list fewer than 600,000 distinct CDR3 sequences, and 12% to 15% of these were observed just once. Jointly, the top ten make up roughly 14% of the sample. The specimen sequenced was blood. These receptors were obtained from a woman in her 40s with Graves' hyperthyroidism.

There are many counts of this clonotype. The CDR3 spells CASSLVRSYEQYF. The CDR3 DNA reads TGTGCCAGCAGCTTGGTGCGGTCCTACGAGCAGTACTTC. The J gene is TRBJ2-7, the V gene TRBV5-5; the D is unclear. Germline CDR1 reads SGHKS; CDR2 reads YYEKEE (reference sequence). Trimming shortened V by 0 bases and J by 1 base, and 5 bases separated the two germline ends. The length of the CDR3 is 13 residues.

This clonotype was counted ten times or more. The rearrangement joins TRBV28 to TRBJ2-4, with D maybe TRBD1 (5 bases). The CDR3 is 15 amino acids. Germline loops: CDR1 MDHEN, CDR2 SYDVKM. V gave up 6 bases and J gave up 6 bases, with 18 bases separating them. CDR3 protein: CASSPLGQGGNIQYF. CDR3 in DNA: TGTGCCAGCAGCCCTCTCGGGCAGGGTGGAAACATTCAGTACTTC.

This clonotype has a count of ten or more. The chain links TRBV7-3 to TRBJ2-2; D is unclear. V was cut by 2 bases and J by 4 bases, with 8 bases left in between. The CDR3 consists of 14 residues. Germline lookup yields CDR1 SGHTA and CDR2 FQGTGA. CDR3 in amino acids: CASSLRPGTGELFF. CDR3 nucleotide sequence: TGTGCCAGCAGCTTACGACCTGGCACCGGGGAGCTGTTTTTT.

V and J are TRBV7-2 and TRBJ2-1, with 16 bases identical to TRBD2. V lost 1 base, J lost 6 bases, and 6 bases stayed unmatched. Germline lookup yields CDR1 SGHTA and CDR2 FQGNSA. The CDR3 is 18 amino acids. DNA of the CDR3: TGTGCCAGCAGCTTAGACGGGACTAGCGGGAGGGGGGCCAATGAGCAGTTCTTC. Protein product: CASSLDGTSGRGANEQFF.

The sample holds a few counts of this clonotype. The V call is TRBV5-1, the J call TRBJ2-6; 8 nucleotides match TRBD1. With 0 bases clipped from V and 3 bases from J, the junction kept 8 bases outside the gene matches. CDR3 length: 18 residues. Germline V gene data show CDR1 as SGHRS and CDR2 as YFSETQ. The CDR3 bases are TGCGCCAGCAGCTTGGAAGGTCAGGGGGCGCTTGGGGCCAACGTCCTGACTTTC. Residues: CASSLEGQGALGANVLTF.

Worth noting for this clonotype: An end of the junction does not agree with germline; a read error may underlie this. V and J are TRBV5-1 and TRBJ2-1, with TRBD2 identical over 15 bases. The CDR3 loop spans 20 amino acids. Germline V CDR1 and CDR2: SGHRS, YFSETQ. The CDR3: CASSLGLAGGPSYRTDEQFF. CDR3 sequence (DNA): TGCGCCAGCAGCCTGGGACTAGCGGGAGGACCATCTTACCGGACGGATGAACAGTTCTTC.

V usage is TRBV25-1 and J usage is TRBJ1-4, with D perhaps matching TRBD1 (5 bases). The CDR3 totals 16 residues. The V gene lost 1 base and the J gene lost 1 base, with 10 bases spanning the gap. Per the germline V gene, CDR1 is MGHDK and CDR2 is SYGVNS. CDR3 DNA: TGTGCCAGCAGTGAATTAGGGGCTTTAACTAATGAAAAACTGTTTTTT. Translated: CASSELGALTNEKLFF.

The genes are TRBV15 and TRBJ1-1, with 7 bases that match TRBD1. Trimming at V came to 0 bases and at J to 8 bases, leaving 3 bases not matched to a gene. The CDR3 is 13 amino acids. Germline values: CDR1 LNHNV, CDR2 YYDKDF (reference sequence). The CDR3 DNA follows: TGTGCCACCAGCAGAGACTCGGACAGGGAAGCTTTCTTT. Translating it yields CATSRDSDREAFF.

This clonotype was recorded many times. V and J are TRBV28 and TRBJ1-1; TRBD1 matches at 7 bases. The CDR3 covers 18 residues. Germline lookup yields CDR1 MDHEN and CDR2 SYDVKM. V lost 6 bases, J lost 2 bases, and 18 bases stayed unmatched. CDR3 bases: TGTGCCAGCAGCCCATCGCGGGACAGCCAGGGGTATAACACTGAAGCTTTCTTT. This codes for CASSPSRDSQGYNTEAFF.